The clone carrying this TCR beta chain has only a few counts. The antigen is undetermined. Before the COVID-19 pandemic, during about 2011-2019, CD4+ T cells were taken from unexposed donors. The cells were cultured for about 10 days before CD4+ T cells were isolated. On days 3 and 7, cultures got half fresh IL-2 medium. These data originate in a study of CD4 T cells in relation to SARS-CoV-2 and coronaviruses. Looking at the study overall: PBMCs were cultured with antigen for nine to eleven days before TCR beta sequencing.

Produced via immunoSEQ multiplex PCR; TCRdb's table is partial and in-frame only. The repertoire holds 15,000 to 20,000 clones, with 70% to 85% as singletons. Study-wide findings and caveats: Crossreactive clones expanded significantly less to SARS-CoV-2 than monoreactive clones.

Germline-derived CDR1 and CDR2 are MGHRA and YSYEKL. The CDR3 spans 18 residues. Germline trimming cut 3 bases from V and 1 base from J; bases unmatched to any gene: 10. The V call is TRBV4-1, the J call TRBJ1-3; TRBD1 matches 9 bases. The sequenced sample was CD4+ T cells from PBMCs, cultured in vitro. This clonotype was obtained from a human donor in good health. The CDR3 DNA reads as TGCGCCAGCAGCCACCCGACAGCCGGGACAGGGTCTGGAAACACCATATATTTT. Encoded protein: CASSHPTAGTGSGNTIYF.